This T cell receptor beta chain was recorded in a study of chemoradiotherapy in HPV16-positive cancers. Study-wide background: A couple of HPV16-positive patients' cells yielded candidate HPV-specific clones and common motifs.

Profiled with immunoSEQ multiplex PCR; TCRdb holds only in-frame clones, not every one. The sample consists of about 15,000 clones, around 90% of them appearing once. The V gene end was trimmed by 5 bases and the J gene end by 6 bases; junction bases not matched to a gene: 8. The CDR3 is 15 residues long. Per the germline V gene, CDR1 is WSHSY and CDR2 is SAAADI. This clonotype was sampled from a human donor with HPV-associated anogenital cancer. V gene TRBV10-2 combines with J gene TRBJ2-7, with 12 bases that match TRBD1. This specimen consisted of blood, obtained from a patient who underwent chemoradiotherapy. CDR3 in DNA: TGCGCCAGCAGTTCTAGGGACAGGGGGCTTGGCGAGCAGTACTTC. This gives the protein CASSSRDRGLGEQYF.